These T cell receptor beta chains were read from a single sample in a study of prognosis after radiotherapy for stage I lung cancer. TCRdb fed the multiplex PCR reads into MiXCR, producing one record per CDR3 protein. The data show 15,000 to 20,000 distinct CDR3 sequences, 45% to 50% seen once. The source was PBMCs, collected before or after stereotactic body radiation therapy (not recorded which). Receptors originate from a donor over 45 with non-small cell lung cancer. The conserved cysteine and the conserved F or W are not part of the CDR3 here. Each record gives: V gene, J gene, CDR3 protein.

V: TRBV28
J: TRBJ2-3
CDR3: ASSLTTGAQY

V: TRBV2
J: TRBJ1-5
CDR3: ASKEGGASQPQH

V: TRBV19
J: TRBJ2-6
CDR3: ASSIVVTSGSNFLT

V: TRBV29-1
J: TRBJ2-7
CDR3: SVEGGLNEQY

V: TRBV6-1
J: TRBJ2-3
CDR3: ASTLDGDTQY

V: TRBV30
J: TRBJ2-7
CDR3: AWSTLPYEQY

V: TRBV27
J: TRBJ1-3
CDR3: ASSLRGLGNTIY

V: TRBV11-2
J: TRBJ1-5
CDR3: ASSLLGAGQPQH

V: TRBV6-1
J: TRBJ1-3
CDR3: ASGEGARGNTIY

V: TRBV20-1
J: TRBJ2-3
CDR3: SARDHTSGTDTQY

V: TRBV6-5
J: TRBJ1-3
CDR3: ASIYSMAGVGSVNTIY

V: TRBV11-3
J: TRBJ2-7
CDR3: ASSPTSGSTYEQY

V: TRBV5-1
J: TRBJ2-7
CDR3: ASTRTSGRSEQY

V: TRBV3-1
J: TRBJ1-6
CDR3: ASSQDSVRVGNSPLH

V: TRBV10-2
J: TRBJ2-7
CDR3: ASSEDSLYEQY

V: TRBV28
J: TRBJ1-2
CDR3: ASSTGGYGYT

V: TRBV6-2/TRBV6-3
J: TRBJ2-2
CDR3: ACRSQTSGRPGQLF

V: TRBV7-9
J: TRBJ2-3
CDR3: ASGGSMGTDTQY